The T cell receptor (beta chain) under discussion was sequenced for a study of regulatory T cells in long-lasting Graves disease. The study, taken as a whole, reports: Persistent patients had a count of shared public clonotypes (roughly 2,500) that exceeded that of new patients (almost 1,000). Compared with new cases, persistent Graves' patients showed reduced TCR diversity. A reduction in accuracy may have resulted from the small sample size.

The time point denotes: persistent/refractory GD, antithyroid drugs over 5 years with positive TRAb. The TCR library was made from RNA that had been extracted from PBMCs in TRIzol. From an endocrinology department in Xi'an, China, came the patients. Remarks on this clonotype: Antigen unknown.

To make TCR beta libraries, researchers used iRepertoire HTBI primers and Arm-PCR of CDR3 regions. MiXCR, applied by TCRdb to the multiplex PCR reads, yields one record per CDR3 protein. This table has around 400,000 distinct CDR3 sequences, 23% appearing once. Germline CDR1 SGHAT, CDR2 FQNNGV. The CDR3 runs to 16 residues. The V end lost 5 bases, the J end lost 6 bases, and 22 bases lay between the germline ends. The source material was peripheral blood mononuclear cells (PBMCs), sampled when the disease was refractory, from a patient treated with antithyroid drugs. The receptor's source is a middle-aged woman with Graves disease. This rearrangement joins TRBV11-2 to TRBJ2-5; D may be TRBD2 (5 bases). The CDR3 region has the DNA TGTGCCAGCAGCCCCTTCAACGTGGGATGGGAGAAGACCCAGTACTTC. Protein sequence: CASSPFNVGWEKTQYF. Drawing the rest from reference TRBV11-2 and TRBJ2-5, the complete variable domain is EAGVAQSPRYKIIEKRQSVAFWCNPISGHATLYWYQQILGQGPKLLIQFQNNGVVDDSQLPKDRFSAERLKGVDSTLKIQPAKLEDSAVYLCASSPFNVGWEKTQYFGPGTRLLVL.